The T cell receptor beta chain described here comes from a study of T cells in Graves' hyperthyroidism and ophthalmopathy. The TCR beta CDR3 regions underwent amplification using RNA transcripts as the source. HTBI primers were used for first-round RT-PCR of the TCR CDR3. One entry per CDR3 protein, called by TCRdb with MiXCR from the multiplex PCR reads. Found here are over 350,000 distinct CDR3 sequences, 14% to 15% of them singletons; the top ten hold approximately 13%. The CDR3 sequence is 14 residues long. Germline V CDR1 and CDR2: SGHRS, YFSETQ. Unmatched junction bases numbered 7, after V lost 4 bases and J lost 5 bases.

The origin of this receptor is a man younger than 35 with Graves' ophthalmopathy. Specimen: blood. The chain employs TRBV5-1 and TRBJ2-5; 8 bases match TRBD1. The CDR3 DNA follows: TGCGCCAGCAGCATAGGACAGGGCTTCGAGACCCAGTACTTC. Encoded protein: CASSIGQGFETQYF. Full variable domain (outside the CDR3, taken from reference TRBV5-1 and TRBJ2-5): KAGVTQTPRYLIKTRGQQVTLSCSPISGHRSVSWYQQTPGQGLQFLFEYFSETQRNKGNFPGRFSGRQFSNSRSEMNVSTLELGDSALYLCASSIGQGFETQYFGPGTRLLVL.